Below, 23 T cell receptor beta chains from the same sample are listed, as sequenced in a study of blood T cell repertoires in COVID-19 (dated by TCRdb to 2020 to 2021). Library generation was performed with the immunoSEQ multiplex PCR assay. The immuneACCESS repertoire file appears here via TCRdb, limited to in-frame rearrangements. These files lack a portion of the clones; in checked studies, under half of the deficit traces to unresolved V genes, and the cause of the others is not known. The sample has about 130,000 clones on record, 84% of them singletons. Together, the top ten hold about 15% of the sample. Sequenced material: peripheral blood. All receptors come from a woman older than 75 with acute or convalescent COVID-19.

This clone has a single count. This chain joins TRBV6-2 or TRBV6-3 and TRBJ1-5, with 10 nucleotides matching TRBD1. V was clipped by 4 bases and J by 6 bases; unmatched bases: 3. Germline CDR1 MNHEY, CDR2 SVGEGT. The CDR3 loop spans 14 amino acids. CDR3 DNA sequence: TGTGCCAGCAGTTCGACAGGGGGCTTTCAGCCCCAGCATTTT. Translation: CASSSTGGFQPQHF.

DNA for the CDR3: TGTGCCATCAGTGAGTATACCTCCCGGGGGACTGAAGCTTTCTTT. It is translated as CAISEYTSRGTEAFF. The chain links TRBV10-3 to TRBJ1-1; a possible D gene is TRBD1 (5 bases). The length of the CDR3 is 15 residues. Trimming took 1 base from V and 5 from J, leaving 14 bases between them. CDR1 and CDR2 from the germline V gene are ENHRY and SYGVKD.

This clone was seen just once. This chain uses TRBV19 with TRBJ1-5; the match to TRBD1 covers 7 bases. V was pared by 5 bases and J by 7 bases, with 8 bases of the junction left unmatched. This CDR3 has 14 amino acids. Per the germline V gene, CDR1 is LNHDA and CDR2 is SQIVND (reference sequence). The CDR3 coding sequence is TGTGCCAGTAGTGCGGGACAGCCTCGGCAGCCCCAGCATTTT. This translates into CASSAGQPRQPQHF. The full variable domain, in which reference TRBV19 and TRBJ1-5 provide the parts outside the CDR3, is DGGITQSPKYLFRKEGQNVTLSCEQNLNHDAMYWYRQDPGQGLRLIYYSQIVNDFQKGDIAEGYSVSREKKESFPLTVTSAQKNPTAFYLCASSAGQPRQPQHFGDGTRLSIL.

The chain employs TRBV7-6 and TRBJ1-5, with TRBD1 matching 9 bases. The trim removed 4 bases at V and 7 bases at J, leaving 8 bases unmatched. The CDR3 covers 15 residues. Germline-derived CDR1 and CDR2 are SGHVS and FNYEAQ. For the CDR3, the DNA is TGTGCCAGCAGCTCCCGGACAGGGGTTGGCCAGCCCCAGCATTTT. It codes for CASSSRTGVGQPQHF. The full variable domain, with the rest looked up from reference TRBV7-6 and TRBJ1-5, is GAGVSQSPRYKVTKRGQDVALRCDPISGHVSLYWYRQALGQGPEFLTYFNYEAQQDKSGLPNDRFSAERPEGSISTLTIQRTEQRDSAMYRCASSSRTGVGQPQHFGDGTRLSIL.

The rearrangement uses TRBV25-1 and TRBJ2-5, with D tentatively TRBD2 (5 bases). The CDR3 has 13 amino acids. CDR1 MGHDK and CDR2 SYGVNS come from the germline V gene. Trimming pared 4 bases from V and 5 bases from J, leaving 11 bases between. The CDR3 loop is CASSARGRETQYF. Written as DNA, the CDR3 is TGTGCCAGCAGTGCGAGAGGGCGTGAGACCCAGTACTTC.

This rearrangement joins TRBV9 to TRBJ2-5; the D gene is possibly TRBD2 (5 bases). Trimming took off 0 bases at V and 2 bases at J, with 8 bases between the two ends. CDR1 and CDR2 from the germline V gene are SGDLS and YYNGEE. The CDR3 length is 14 residues. CDR3 loop: CASSVGLAQETQYF. CDR3 coding DNA: TGTGCCAGCAGCGTAGGGCTAGCACAAGAGACCCAGTACTTC.

The gene calls are TRBV7-2 and TRBJ2-3; no reliable D call. CDR3 length: 13 amino acids. The V end was cut by 4 bases, the J end by 1 base, with 6 bases between. Germline V gives CDR1 SGHTA, CDR2 FQGNSA. The CDR3 here is CASSSPGTDTQYF. The CDR3 nucleotides are TGTGCCAGCAGCTCCCCCGGCACAGATACGCAGTATTTT.

This clone has just one count. The rearrangement uses TRBV2 and TRBJ1-2; TRBD1 is a possible D gene (5 bases). CDR1 and CDR2 (germline): SNHLY, FYNNEI. V was shortened by 9 bases and J by 4 bases, with 15 bases between the two germline ends. The CDR3 covers 13 residues. In DNA, the CDR3 is TGTGCCAGTCTTCAGAATACAGGCTATGGCTACACCTTC. Amino acid sequence: CASLQNTGYGYTF.

V is TRBV7-9 and J is TRBJ1-1, with 8 positions matching TRBD1. The CDR3 is made up of 16 amino acids. V trimming: 3 bases; J trimming: 0 bases; junction bases outside the gene matches: 6. CDR1 is SEHNR, CDR2 FQNEAQ, per germline (reference sequence). The CDR3 loop is CASSFRTGPLNTEAFF. The DNA for the CDR3 is TGTGCCAGCAGCTTTAGGACAGGGCCTTTGAACACTGAAGCTTTCTTT.

This chain connects TRBV28 to TRBJ1-2; 7 bases fit TRBD1. CDR3 length: 16 amino acids. Germline CDR1 MDHEN, CDR2 SYDVKM. With 1 base clipped from V and 3 bases from J, the junction kept 8 bases outside the gene matches. The CDR3 protein is CASSLSTGTEDYGYTF. The CDR3 region has the DNA TGTGCCAGCAGTTTATCTACCGGGACAGAGGACTATGGCTACACCTTC.

The rearrangement uses TRBV6-2 or TRBV6-3 and TRBJ2-5; D is ambiguous. Trimming pared 0 bases from V and 5 bases from J, leaving 10 bases between. This CDR3 region has 14 residues. Per germline, CDR1 MNHEY and CDR2 SVGEGT. The CDR3 loop is CASSYSSLTETQYF. The CDR3 nucleotides are TGTGCCAGCAGTTACTCGAGTCTGACTGAGACCCAGTACTTC.

This clone appeared once. The chain employs TRBV5-6 and TRBJ2-2, with D perhaps matching TRBD1 (5 bases). Trimming took 1 base from V and 1 from J, leaving 8 bases between them. Germline CDR1 reads SGHDT; CDR2 reads YYEEEE. The CDR3 loop spans 15 amino acids. This chain's CDR3 is CASSLQGVNTGELFF. CDR3 DNA sequence: TGTGCCAGCAGCTTGCAGGGCGTGAACACCGGGGAGCTGTTTTTT.

The chain recombines TRBV2 with TRBJ2-2; TRBD1 aligns across 8 bases. The germline V gene has CDR1 SNHLY and CDR2 FYNNEI. With 5 bases clipped from V and 0 bases from J, the junction kept 2 bases outside the gene matches. This CDR3 is built from 15 residues. The CDR3 region has the DNA TGTGCCAGCAGTCTACAGGGGGCGAACACCGGGGAGCTGTTTTTT. The encoded protein is CASSLQGANTGELFF.

The CDR3 region is CASSLFDRMRSPLHF. CDR3 DNA sequence: TGTGCCAGCAGCTTGTTTGACAGGATGAGATCACCCCTCCACTTT. This chain links TRBV5-6 with TRBJ1-6, with TRBD1 as a possible D gene (6 bases). Germline V CDR1 and CDR2: SGHDT, YYEEEE. The CDR3 covers 15 residues. V lost 1 base to trimming and J lost 10 bases, with 15 bases between them. The variable domain in full, completed from reference TRBV5-6 and TRBJ1-6, reads DAGVTQSPTHLIKTRGQQVTLRCSPKSGHDTVSWYQQALGQGPQFIFQYYEEEERQRGNFPDRFSGHQFPNYSSELNVNALLLGDSALYLCASSLFDRMRSPLHFGNGTRLTVT.

This chain links TRBV7-2 with TRBJ2-7; D is unclear. This CDR3 is built from 14 residues. CDR1 is SGHTA, CDR2 FQGNSA, per germline. Trimming stripped 6 bases from V and 0 bases from J, with 12 bases between. The CDR3 spells CASSTDLSSYEQYF. For the CDR3, the DNA is TGTGCCAGCAGTACTGACTTGAGCTCCTACGAGCAGTACTTC.

The chain has TRBV12-5 and TRBJ1-1; 7 bases are shared with TRBD1. This CDR3 comprises 17 residues. Trimming took 0 bases from V and 3 from J; bases not matched to a gene: 10. Germline V gene sequence: CDR1 LGHNT, CDR2 FRNRAP. The DNA of the CDR3 is TGTGCTAGTGGTTTGGTCACAGACAGGGCCGGCGACACTGAAGCTTTCTTT. This translates into CASGLVTDRAGDTEAFF.

The rearrangement joins TRBV9 to TRBJ1-3, with TRBD1 identical over 7 bases. Germline values: CDR1 SGDLS, CDR2 YYNGEE. J gave up 0 bases and V 4 bases, and 7 bases lay outside the gene matches. The CDR3 covers 16 residues. The CDR3 loop reads CASSTGQVLSGNTIYF. The CDR3 DNA reads TGTGCCAGCAGCACCGGACAGGTTCTCTCTGGAAACACCATATATTTT.

The chain couples TRBV6-5 to TRBJ2-1, with 7 bases that match TRBD1. Per germline, CDR1 MNHEY and CDR2 SVGAGI. V was clipped by 7 bases and J by 3 bases; unmatched bases: 3. This CDR3 comprises 13 residues. In nucleotides, the CDR3 is TGTGCCAGCAAGGGACAGCACTACAATGAGCAGTTCTTC. The encoded protein is CASKGQHYNEQFF.

The chain employs TRBV20-1 and TRBJ1-1; the D gene is possibly TRBD1 (5 bases). With 3 bases removed from V and 0 bases from J, the gap between germline ends came to 14 bases. The length of the CDR3 is 15 residues. Germline V lookup: CDR1 DFQATT, CDR2 SNEGSKA (reference sequence). CDR3 nucleotides: TGCAGTGCTAGTTCGGACAAGCCGATGAACACTGAAGCTTTCTTT. It yields the protein CSASSDKPMNTEAFF.

The CDR3: CASSSGAYGYTF. For the CDR3, the DNA is TGTGCCAGCAGTAGCGGGGCCTATGGCTACACCTTC. The V gene is TRBV6-5, the J gene TRBJ1-2; a weak D match, TRBD1 (5 bases). CDR3 length: 12 amino acids. Trimming left V 5 bases short and J 4 bases short, with 8 bases between. Germline V gene lookup returns CDR1 MNHEY and CDR2 SVGAGI.

The chain has TRBV6-2 or TRBV6-3 and TRBJ1-5; no definite D call. This CDR3 is 16 amino acids long. CDR1 and CDR2 (germline): MNHEY, SVGEGT. The germline V and J ends were trimmed by 0 bases and 2 bases, with 11 bases remaining between them. The CDR3 is CASSYSRESGNQPQHF. The CDR3 region has the DNA TGTGCCAGCAGTTACTCGAGGGAATCTGGCAATCAGCCCCAGCATTTT.

The V and J genes are TRBV9 and TRBJ1-2, with TRBD1 matching 8 bases. Losses at the gene ends were 0 bases for V and 7 bases for J; bases not matched to a gene: 5. Germline CDR1 reads SGDLS; CDR2 reads YYNGEE. The CDR3 has 14 amino acids. The CDR3: CASSVARGRGGYTF. Here the CDR3 DNA reads TGTGCCAGCAGCGTAGCCAGGGGGCGCGGTGGCTACACCTTC. The variable domain in full, with the rest retrieved from reference TRBV9 and TRBJ1-2, is DSGVTQTPKHLITATGQRVTLRCSPRSGDLSVYWYQQSLDQGLQFLIQYYNGEERAKGNILERFSAQQFPDLHSELNLSSLELGDSALYFCASSVARGRGGYTFGSGTRLTVV.

The chain recombines TRBV2 with TRBJ2-3; TRBD2 agrees at 9 bases. This CDR3 region has 16 residues. The junction had 7 bases not matched to a gene; V was cut back by 3 bases and J by 3 bases. The V gene's germline CDR1 is SNHLY and CDR2 FYNNEI. CDR3 nucleotides: TGTGCCAGCAGTGATTCGGCTAGCGGGAAGACAGATACGCAGTATTTT. This sequence encodes CASSDSASGKTDTQYF.